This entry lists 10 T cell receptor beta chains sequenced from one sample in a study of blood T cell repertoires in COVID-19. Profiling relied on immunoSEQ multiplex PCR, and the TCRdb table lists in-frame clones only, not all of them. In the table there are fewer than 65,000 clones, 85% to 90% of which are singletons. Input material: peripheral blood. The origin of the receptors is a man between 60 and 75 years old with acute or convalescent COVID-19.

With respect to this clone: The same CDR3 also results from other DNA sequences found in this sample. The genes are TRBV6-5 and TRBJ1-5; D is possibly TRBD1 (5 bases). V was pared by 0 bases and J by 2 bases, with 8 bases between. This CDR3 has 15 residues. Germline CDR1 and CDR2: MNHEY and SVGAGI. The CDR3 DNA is TGTGCCAGCAGTTACTCCGCCAGGGGCAATCAGCCCCAGCATTTT. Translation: CASSYSARGNQPQHF.

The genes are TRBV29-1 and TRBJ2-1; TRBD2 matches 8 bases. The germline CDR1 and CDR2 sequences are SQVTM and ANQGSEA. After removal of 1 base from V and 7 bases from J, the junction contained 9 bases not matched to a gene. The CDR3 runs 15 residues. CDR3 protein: CSVEGLSGSVNEQFF. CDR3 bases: TGCAGCGTTGAAGGTTTAAGCGGGAGCGTAAATGAGCAGTTCTTC.

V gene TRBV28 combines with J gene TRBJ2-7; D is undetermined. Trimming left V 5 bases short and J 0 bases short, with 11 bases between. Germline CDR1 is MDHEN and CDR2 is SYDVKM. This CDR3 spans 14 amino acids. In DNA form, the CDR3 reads TGTGCCAGCAGTACCCCCTCGAGCTCCTACGAGCAGTACTTC. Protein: CASSTPSSSYEQYF.

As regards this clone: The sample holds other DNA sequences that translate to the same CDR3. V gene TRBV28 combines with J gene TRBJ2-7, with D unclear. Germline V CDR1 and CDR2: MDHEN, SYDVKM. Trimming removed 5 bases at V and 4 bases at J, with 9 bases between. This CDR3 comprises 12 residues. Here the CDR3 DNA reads TGTGCCAGCAGTCCAGAGGAGTACGAGCAGTACTTC. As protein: CASSPEEYEQYF.

The CDR3 DNA sequence: TGTGCCACCAGTGGTCGTGGGGCGAGCTCCTACAATGAGCAGTTCTTC. As protein: CATSGRGASSYNEQFF. This chain uses TRBV24-1 with TRBJ2-1, with a tentative D call TRBD1 (5 bases). Trimming cost V 5 bases and J 0 bases, with 13 bases left between them. This CDR3 has 16 residues. In germline, CDR1 is KGHDR, CDR2 SFDVKD.

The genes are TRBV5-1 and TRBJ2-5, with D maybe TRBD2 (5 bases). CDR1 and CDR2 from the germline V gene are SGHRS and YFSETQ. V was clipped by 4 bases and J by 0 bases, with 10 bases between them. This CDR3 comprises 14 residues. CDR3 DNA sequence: TGCGCCAGCAGCCTCTCGGGGTACCAAGAGACCCAGTACTTC. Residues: CASSLSGYQETQYF.

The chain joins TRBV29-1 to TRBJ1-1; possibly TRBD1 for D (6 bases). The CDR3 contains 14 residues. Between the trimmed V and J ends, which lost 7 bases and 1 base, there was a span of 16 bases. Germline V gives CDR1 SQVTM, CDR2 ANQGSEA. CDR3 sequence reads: CSATRTVTNTEAFF. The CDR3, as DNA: TGCAGCGCAACGCGGACAGTGACGAACACTGAAGCTTTCTTT. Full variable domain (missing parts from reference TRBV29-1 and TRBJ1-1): SAVISQKPSRDICQRGTSLTIQCQVDSQVTMMFWYRQQPGQSLTLIATANQGSEATYESGFVIDKFPISRPNLTFSTLTVSNMSPEDSSIYLCSATRTVTNTEAFFGQGTRLTVV.

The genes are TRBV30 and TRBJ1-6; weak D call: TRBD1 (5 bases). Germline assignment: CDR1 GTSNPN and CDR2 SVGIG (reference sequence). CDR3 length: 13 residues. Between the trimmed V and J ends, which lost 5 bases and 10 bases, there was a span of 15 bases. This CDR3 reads CAWGNRRESPLHF. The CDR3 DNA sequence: TGTGCCTGGGGTAACCGCAGGGAATCACCCCTCCACTTT.

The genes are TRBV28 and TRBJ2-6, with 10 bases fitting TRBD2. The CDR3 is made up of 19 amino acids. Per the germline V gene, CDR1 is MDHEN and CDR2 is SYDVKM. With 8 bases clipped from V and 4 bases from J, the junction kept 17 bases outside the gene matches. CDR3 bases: TGTGCCAGCTCCACCGGGGGGCTAGCGGGAGCCCTCGGGGCCAACGTCCTGACTTTC. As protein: CASSTGGLAGALGANVLTF.

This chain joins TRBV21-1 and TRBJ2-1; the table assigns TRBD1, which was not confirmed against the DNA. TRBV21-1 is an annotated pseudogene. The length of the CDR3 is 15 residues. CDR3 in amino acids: CASPPRTVSYNEQFF. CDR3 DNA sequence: TGTGCCAGCCCCCCCAGAACAGTCTCCTACAATGAGCAGTTCTTC.